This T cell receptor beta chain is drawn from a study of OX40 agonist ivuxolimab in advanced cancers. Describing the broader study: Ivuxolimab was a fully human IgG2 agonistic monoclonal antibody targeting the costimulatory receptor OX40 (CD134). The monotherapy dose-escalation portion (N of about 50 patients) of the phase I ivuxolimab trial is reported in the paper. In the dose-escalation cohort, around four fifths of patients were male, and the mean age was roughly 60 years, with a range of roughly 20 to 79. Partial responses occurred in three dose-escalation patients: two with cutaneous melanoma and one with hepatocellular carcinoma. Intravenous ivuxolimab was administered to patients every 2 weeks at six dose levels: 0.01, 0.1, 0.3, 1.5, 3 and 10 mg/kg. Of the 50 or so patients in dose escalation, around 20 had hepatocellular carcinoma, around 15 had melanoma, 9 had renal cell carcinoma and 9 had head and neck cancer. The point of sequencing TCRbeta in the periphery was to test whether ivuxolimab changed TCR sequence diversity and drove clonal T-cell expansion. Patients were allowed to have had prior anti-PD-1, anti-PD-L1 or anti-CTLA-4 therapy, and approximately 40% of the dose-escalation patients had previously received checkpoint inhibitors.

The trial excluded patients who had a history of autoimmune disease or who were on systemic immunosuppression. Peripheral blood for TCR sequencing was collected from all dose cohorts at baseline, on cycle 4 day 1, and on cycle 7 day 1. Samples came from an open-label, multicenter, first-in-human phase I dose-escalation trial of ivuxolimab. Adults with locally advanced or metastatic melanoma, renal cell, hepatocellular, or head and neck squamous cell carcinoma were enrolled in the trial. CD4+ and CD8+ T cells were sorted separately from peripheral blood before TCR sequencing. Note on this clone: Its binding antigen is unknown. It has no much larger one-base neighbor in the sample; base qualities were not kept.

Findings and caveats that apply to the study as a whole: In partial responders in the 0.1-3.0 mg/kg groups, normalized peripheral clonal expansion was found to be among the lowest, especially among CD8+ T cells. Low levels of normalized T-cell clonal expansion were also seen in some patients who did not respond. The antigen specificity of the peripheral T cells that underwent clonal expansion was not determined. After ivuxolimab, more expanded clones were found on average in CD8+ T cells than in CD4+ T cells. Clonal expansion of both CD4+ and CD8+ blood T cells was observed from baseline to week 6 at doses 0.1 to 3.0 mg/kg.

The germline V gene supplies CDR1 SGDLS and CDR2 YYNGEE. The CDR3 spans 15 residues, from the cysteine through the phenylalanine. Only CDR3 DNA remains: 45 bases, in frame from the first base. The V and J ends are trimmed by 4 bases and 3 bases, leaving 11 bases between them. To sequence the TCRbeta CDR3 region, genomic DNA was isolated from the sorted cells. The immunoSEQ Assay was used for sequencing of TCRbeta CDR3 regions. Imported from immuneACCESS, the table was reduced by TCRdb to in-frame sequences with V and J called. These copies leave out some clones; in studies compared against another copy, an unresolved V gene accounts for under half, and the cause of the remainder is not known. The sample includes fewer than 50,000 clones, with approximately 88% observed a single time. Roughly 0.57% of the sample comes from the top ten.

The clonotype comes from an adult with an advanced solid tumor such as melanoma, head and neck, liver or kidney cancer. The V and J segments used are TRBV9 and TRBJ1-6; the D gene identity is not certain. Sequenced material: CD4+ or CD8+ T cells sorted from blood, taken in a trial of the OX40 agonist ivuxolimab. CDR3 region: CASSPVQNYNSPLHF. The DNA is TGTGCCAGCAGCCCCGTTCAGAACTATAATTCACCCCTCCACTTT.